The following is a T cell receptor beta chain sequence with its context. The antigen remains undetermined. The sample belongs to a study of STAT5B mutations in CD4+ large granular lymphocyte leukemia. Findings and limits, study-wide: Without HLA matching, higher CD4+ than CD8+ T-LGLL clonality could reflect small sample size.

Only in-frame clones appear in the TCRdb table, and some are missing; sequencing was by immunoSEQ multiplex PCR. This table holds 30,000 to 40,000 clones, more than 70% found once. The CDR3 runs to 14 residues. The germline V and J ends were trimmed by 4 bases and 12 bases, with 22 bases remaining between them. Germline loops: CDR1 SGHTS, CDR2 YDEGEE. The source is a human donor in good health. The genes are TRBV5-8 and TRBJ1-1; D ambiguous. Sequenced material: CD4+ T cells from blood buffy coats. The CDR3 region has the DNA TGTGCCAGCAGCCCCGATCGCTCCTACCTTGGGTCTTTCTTT. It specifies CASSPDRSYLGSFF.